The 26 T cell receptor beta chains given below trace back to one sample, sequenced in a study of blood T cell repertoires in COVID-19. Repertoires were generated with immunoSEQ multiplex PCR, while TCRdb's copy carries only in-frame clones and drops some. The table includes 110,000 or so clones, roughly nine tenths detected once. Sequencing was done on a sample of peripheral blood. These TCRs come from a man aged 65-85 years who had recovered from COVID-19.

This rearrangement joins TRBV11-2 to TRBJ2-7, with D tentatively TRBD1 (5 bases). V was shortened by 1 base and J by 7 bases, with 17 bases between the two germline ends. Per germline, CDR1 SGHAT and CDR2 FQNNGV. CDR3 size: 15 residues. CDR3 nucleotide sequence: TGTGCCAGCAGCTTAGGGCTAGGGGCCTGGTTGGAGCAGTACTTC. Its protein is CASSLGLGAWLEQYF.

This clone was observed once. The chain has TRBV27 and TRBJ2-5, with D possibly TRBD1 on 6 matching bases. Trimming shortened V by 0 bases and J by 5 bases, and 10 bases separated the two germline ends. The germline V gene has CDR1 MNHEY and CDR2 SMNVEV (reference sequence). There are 14 residues in the CDR3. Here the CDR3 DNA reads TGTGCCAGCAGTTTATCGGGGGCCGTCGAGACCCAGTACTTC. It translates to CASSLSGAVETQYF.

J is TRBJ1-5 and V is TRBV3-1 (or the pseudogene TRBV3-2), with 8 bases lining up with TRBD1. Per the germline V gene, CDR1 is LGHDT and CDR2 is YNNKEL (reference sequence). The ends lost 0 bases at V and 1 base at J; junction bases unmatched: 5. The CDR3 sequence is 17 residues long. CDR3 residues: CASSQDCTGGSNQPQHF. The CDR3 nucleotides are TGTGCCAGCAGCCAAGATTGTACAGGGGGAAGCAATCAGCCCCAGCATTTT.

This chain joins TRBV18 and TRBJ2-1; 8 nucleotides line up with TRBD2. From germline, CDR1 is KGHSH and CDR2 LQKENI. This CDR3 spans 16 amino acids. The trim removed 6 bases at V and 7 bases at J, leaving 14 bases unmatched. CDR3 in amino acids: CASSTGIGGGNNEQFF. Here the CDR3 DNA reads TGTGCCAGCTCTACCGGTATAGGCGGGGGGAATAATGAGCAGTTCTTC.

This chain uses TRBV20-1 with TRBJ2-5, with D unresolved. The germline V and J ends were trimmed by 6 bases and 5 bases, with 10 bases remaining between them. Germline V gene data show CDR1 as DFQATT and CDR2 as SNEGSKA (reference sequence). This CDR3 is built from 11 residues. CDR3: CSAYEWETQYF. CDR3 nucleotides: TGCAGTGCCTATGAATGGGAGACCCAGTACTTC.

V is TRBV9 and J is TRBJ2-3; 8 bases align to TRBD2. The V gene end was trimmed by 4 bases and the J gene end by 3 bases; junction bases not matched to a gene: 7. CDR3 size: 15 residues. Germline CDR1 SGDLS, CDR2 YYNGEE. This CDR3 reads CASSPSGSGTDTQYF. For the CDR3, the DNA is TGTGCCAGCAGCCCAAGCGGGAGTGGTACAGATACGCAGTATTTT.

The chain combines TRBV11-2 with TRBJ2-7; no clear D. With 1 base removed from V and 1 base from J, the gap between germline ends came to 8 bases. The germline CDR1 and CDR2 sequences are SGHAT and FQNNGV. The CDR3 has 14 residues. This chain's CDR3 is CASSLAGSSYEQYF. For the CDR3, the DNA is TGTGCCAGCAGCTTAGCAGGCTCATCCTACGAGCAGTACTTC.

This clone was observed once. This chain uses TRBV19 with TRBJ1-5, with a weak D call TRBD1 (6 bases). V lost 7 bases and J lost 0, with 19 bases in between. The length of the CDR3 is 17 residues. The germline V gene has CDR1 LNHDA and CDR2 SQIVND (reference sequence). The chain's CDR3 is CASTGFGGALSNQPQHF. Here the CDR3 DNA reads TGTGCCAGTACAGGATTCGGGGGGGCCCTTAGCAATCAGCCCCAGCATTTT.

The rearrangement joins TRBV4-1 to TRBJ1-1; no reliable D call. Germline V gene lookup returns CDR1 MGHRA and CDR2 YSYEKL. V was shortened by 2 bases and J by 5 bases, with 15 bases between the two germline ends. The CDR3 is made up of 15 amino acids. The CDR3 loop is CASSQLPHGGTEAFF. In nucleotides, the CDR3 is TGCGCCAGCAGCCAATTGCCGCACGGCGGGACTGAAGCTTTCTTT.

The chain has TRBV5-4 and TRBJ1-3; D is unresolved. The CDR3 consists of 16 residues. The germline gives CDR1 SGHNT, CDR2 YYREEE (reference sequence). The V gene lost 0 bases and the J gene lost 0 bases, with 10 bases spanning the gap. The CDR3 is CASSLDPGRSGNTIYF. Written as DNA, the CDR3 is TGTGCCAGCAGCTTGGATCCCGGTCGCTCTGGAAACACCATATATTTT.

V usage is TRBV4-3 and J usage is TRBJ2-1; 10 bases are shared with TRBD2. V shed 5 bases, J shed 3 bases, and the junction held 4 bases outside the gene matches. This CDR3 is 15 amino acids long. CDR1 LGHNA and CDR2 YSLEER come from the germline V gene. CDR3 sequence: CASSYGLAVYNEQFF. For the CDR3, the DNA is TGCGCCAGCAGCTACGGACTAGCGGTCTACAATGAGCAGTTCTTC.

This clone was observed a handful of times. The V gene is TRBV7-9, the J gene TRBJ1-1; 8 nucleotides line up with TRBD1. Per the germline V gene, CDR1 is SEHNR and CDR2 is FQNEAQ (reference sequence). Germline trimming cut 5 bases from V and 1 base from J; bases unmatched to any gene: 12. This CDR3 has 17 residues. For the CDR3, the DNA is TGTGCCAGCAGCCCTCGGACAGGGCACAACCAGAACACTGAAGCTTTCTTT. Its translation is CASSPRTGHNQNTEAFF. The full variable domain, its missing parts supplied by reference TRBV7-9 and TRBJ1-1, is DTGVSQNPRHKITKRGQNVTFRCDPISEHNRLYWYRQTLGQGPEFLTYFQNEAQLEKSRLLSDRFSAERPKGSFSTLEIQRTEQGDSAMYLCASSPRTGHNQNTEAFFGQGTRLTVV.

The V gene is TRBV21-1, the J gene TRBJ2-3; TRBD2 is the table's D call and was not checked against the DNA. TRBV21-1 represents a pseudogene. This CDR3 contains 15 residues. The CDR3 DNA reads TGTGCCAGCAGCCCCTCGGGACTGTGCACAGATACGCAGTATTTT. Translated: CASSPSGLCTDTQYF.

This clone was seen only once. The J gene is TRBJ2-5, the V gene TRBV4-1, with 10 bases lining up with TRBD1. Germline CDR1 and CDR2: MGHRA and YSYEKL. This CDR3 has 15 residues. V lost 1 base, J lost 5 bases, and 4 bases stayed unmatched. The chain's CDR3 is CASSQGDRGWETQYF. The CDR3 nucleotides are TGCGCCAGCAGCCAAGGGGACAGGGGTTGGGAGACCCAGTACTTC.

J is TRBJ1-1 and V is TRBV5-1, with a weak D call TRBD1 (6 bases). V was cut by 0 bases and J by 3 bases, with 9 bases left in between. Germline CDR1 is SGHRS and CDR2 is YFSETQ. This CDR3 contains 14 residues. In nucleotides, the CDR3 is TGCGCCAGCAGCTTGGGTCAGGGGTACACTGAAGCTTTCTTT. It specifies CASSLGQGYTEAFF.

V gene TRBV5-1 combines with J gene TRBJ2-3, with a possible D match to TRBD2 (6 bases). Deletions cut 4 bases from V and 10 bases from J, with 19 bases between. The CDR3 has 14 residues. Germline lookup yields CDR1 SGHRS and CDR2 YFSETQ. CDR3 in amino acids: CASSSGTGRLAQYF. In DNA form, the CDR3 reads TGCGCCAGCAGCAGTGGGACTGGAAGGTTGGCGCAGTATTTT.

DNA for the CDR3: TGTGCCAGCAGTTTATTCGGGGGGGTCCAGCCCCAGCATTTT. Its translation is CASSLFGGVQPQHF. The chain carries TRBV28 and TRBJ1-5, with a tentative D call TRBD1 (5 bases). Trimming removed 1 base at V and 7 bases at J, with 11 bases between. Looked up from germline, CDR1 is MDHEN and CDR2 is SYDVKM. This CDR3 has 14 amino acids.

The CDR3 DNA reads TGCGCCAGCAGCCCATCGCGGAGCATGAACACTGAAGCTTTCTTT. Its translation: CASSPSRSMNTEAFF. This chain joins TRBV5-1 and TRBJ1-1; no reliable D call. CDR3 length: 15 amino acids. Trimming cost V 4 bases and J 0 bases, with 13 bases left between them. Germline values: CDR1 SGHRS, CDR2 YFSETQ. The variable domain in full, completed from reference TRBV5-1 and TRBJ1-1, reads KAGVTQTPRYLIKTRGQQVTLSCSPISGHRSVSWYQQTPGQGLQFLFEYFSETQRNKGNFPGRFSGRQFSNSRSEMNVSTLELGDSALYLCASSPSRSMNTEAFFGQGTRLTVV.

The J gene is TRBJ1-6, the V gene TRBV5-6; 8 nucleotides agree with TRBD1. Germline CDR1 reads SGHDT; CDR2 reads YYEEEE. V lost 4 bases and J lost 6; bases outside the gene matches: 9. The CDR3 consists of 16 residues. The CDR3 loop is CASSQGGTGRNSPLHF. The CDR3 coding sequence is TGTGCCAGCAGCCAGGGGGGGACAGGTCGTAATTCACCCCTCCACTTT.

The rearrangement uses TRBV27 and TRBJ2-7; the D is unclear. The CDR3 totals 15 residues. Between the trimmed V and J ends, which lost 4 bases and 0 bases, there was a span of 13 bases. The germline V gene has CDR1 MNHEY and CDR2 SMNVEV (reference sequence). CDR3: CASSSSPSFSYEQYF. CDR3 bases: TGTGCCAGCAGTTCATCTCCCTCGTTCTCCTACGAGCAGTACTTC.

This clone showed up just once. The V gene is TRBV30, the J gene TRBJ1-6; D call uncertain. CDR1 GTSNPN and CDR2 SVGIG come from the germline V gene (reference sequence). V shed 0 bases and J shed 10 bases, with 19 bases lying between them. The CDR3 extends over 16 amino acids. CDR3: CAWSVPQVVEGSPLHF. The CDR3 DNA is TGTGCCTGGAGTGTACCCCAAGTGGTGGAGGGATCACCCCTCCACTTT.

This sequence joins TRBV28 and TRBJ1-2; 8 nucleotides line up with TRBD1. With V trimmed by 3 bases and J by 5 bases, 8 bases remained unmatched. Germline V gives CDR1 MDHEN, CDR2 SYDVKM. CDR3 size: 15 residues. CDR3 region: CASSLPRYRGYGYTF. CDR3 DNA: TGTGCCAGCAGTTTGCCACGGTACAGGGGGTATGGCTACACCTTC.

The rearrangement links TRBV5-4 to TRBJ1-1; 7 nucleotides agree with TRBD1. Trimming removed 4 bases from V and 3 bases from J; junction bases left unmatched: 6. The CDR3 is 14 residues long. Germline CDR1 and CDR2: SGHNT and YYREEE (reference sequence). CDR3 nucleotide sequence: TGTGCCAGCAGCACTACAGGGGTAGACACTGAAGCTTTCTTT. Its protein is CASSTTGVDTEAFF.

The chain links TRBV11-1 to TRBJ2-5; perhaps TRBD1 as D (6 bases). Germline V gene data show CDR1 as SGHAT and CDR2 as FQDESV (reference sequence). V lost 3 bases and J 6 bases, leaving 17 bases between the germline ends. The CDR3 runs 15 residues. The CDR3 DNA reads as TGTGCCAGCAGCTTTAGAACAGGGTCCCCACAGACCCAGTACTTC. This gives the protein CASSFRTGSPQTQYF.

This chain uses TRBV5-6 with TRBJ1-2; 11 bases align to TRBD1. The germline gives CDR1 SGHDT, CDR2 YYEEEE. J gave up 4 bases and V 2 bases, and 4 bases lay outside the gene matches. The CDR3 extends over 15 amino acids. Here the CDR3 reads CASSFRDRGAYGYTF. The CDR3 DNA is TGTGCCAGCAGCTTCCGGGACAGGGGGGCCTATGGCTACACCTTC.

The V gene is TRBV7-9, the J gene TRBJ2-7; D gene uncertain. The CDR3 is 11 residues long. With 2 bases removed from V and 3 bases from J, the gap between germline ends came to 2 bases. The germline V gene has CDR1 SEHNR and CDR2 FQNEAQ (reference sequence). This CDR3 reads CASSLYYEQYF. CDR3 bases: TGTGCCAGCAGCTTATACTACGAGCAGTACTTC.